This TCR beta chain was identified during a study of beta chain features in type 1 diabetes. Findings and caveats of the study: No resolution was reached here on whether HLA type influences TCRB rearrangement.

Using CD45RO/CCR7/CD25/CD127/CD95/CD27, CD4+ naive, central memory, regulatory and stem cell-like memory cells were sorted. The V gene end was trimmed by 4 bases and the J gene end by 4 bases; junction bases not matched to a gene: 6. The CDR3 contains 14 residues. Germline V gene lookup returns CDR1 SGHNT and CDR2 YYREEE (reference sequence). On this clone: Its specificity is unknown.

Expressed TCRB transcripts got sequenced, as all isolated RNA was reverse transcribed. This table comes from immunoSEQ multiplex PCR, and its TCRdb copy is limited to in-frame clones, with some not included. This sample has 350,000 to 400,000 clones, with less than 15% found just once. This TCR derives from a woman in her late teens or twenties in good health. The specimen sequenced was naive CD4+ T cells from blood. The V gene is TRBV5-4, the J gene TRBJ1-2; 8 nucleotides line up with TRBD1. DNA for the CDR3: TGTGCCAGCAGCGTGACAGGGGCTGTCTATGGCTACACCTTC. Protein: CASSVTGAVYGYTF.